Following are 15 T cell receptor beta chains from one sample sequenced in a study of T cells in Graves' hyperthyroidism and ophthalmopathy. RNA transcripts were the template for amplifying TCR beta CDR3 regions. When the TCR CDR3 underwent first-round RT-PCR, the HTBI primer set was used. TCRdb recomputed calls from the multiplex PCR reads with MiXCR, one row per CDR3 protein. The table has about 350,000 distinct CDR3 sequences, over 11% seen once; the top ten hold 20% to 25%. The specimen was blood. The receptors stem from a woman aged 25 to 39 with Graves' hyperthyroidism.

This sequence joins TRBV4-3 and TRBJ2-1; TRBD2 matches 11 bases. The CDR3 covers 16 residues. The germline CDR1 and CDR2 sequences are LGHNA and YSLEER. The V segment lost 4 bases and the J segment 5 bases; nucleotides outside the gene matches: 7. CDR3 in amino acids: CASSPGGTSGHNEQFF. CDR3 in DNA: TGCGCCAGCAGCCCGGGCGGGACTAGCGGTCACAATGAGCAGTTCTTC.

This clonotype has only a few counts. This chain uses TRBV5-1 with TRBJ2-1, with no clear D. CDR3 length equals 17 residues. Trimming took off 4 bases at V and 5 bases at J, with 22 bases between the two ends. In germline, CDR1 is SGHRS, CDR2 YFSETQ. The DNA for the CDR3 is TGCGCCAGCAGCCTGTCCAAGACCGTCACAATTAACAATGAGCAGTTCTTC. This translates into CASSLSKTVTINNEQFF.

The V gene is TRBV18, the J gene TRBJ1-1; D is perhaps TRBD1 (5 bases). V lost 3 bases, J lost 0 bases, and 11 bases lay in between. The CDR3 sequence is 15 residues long. The germline V gene encodes CDR1 KGHSH and CDR2 LQKENI. The CDR3, as DNA: TGTGCCAGCTCACCGGGTCCGGACATGAACACTGAAGCTTTCTTT. This translates into CASSPGPDMNTEAFF.

The rearrangement uses TRBV19 and TRBJ2-3; 9 bases fit TRBD1. The CDR3 has 15 amino acids. Trimming cost V 6 bases and J 1 base; bases outside gene matches: 5. Germline values: CDR1 LNHDA, CDR2 SQIVND (reference sequence). CDR3 loop: CASRNRDRGTDTQYF. CDR3 sequence (DNA): TGTGCCAGTAGAAACCGGGACAGGGGCACAGATACGCAGTATTTT.

This clonotype has a count of ten or more. The chain employs TRBV2 and TRBJ2-5, with 8 positions matching TRBD1. The CDR3 consists of 14 residues. With 4 bases clipped from V and 5 bases from J, the junction kept 6 bases outside the gene matches. The germline gives CDR1 SNHLY, CDR2 FYNNEI. CDR3 nucleotide sequence: TGTGCCAGCAGTGGCTCAGGGGGCTTCGAGACCCAGTACTTC. It yields the protein CASSGSGGFETQYF.

This clonotype was observed a few times. This chain joins TRBV6-1 and TRBJ2-1; possible D gene TRBD2, 6 bases. The CDR3 is 15 residues long. V lost 6 bases and J lost 4, with 16 bases in between. CDR1 and CDR2 from the germline V gene are MNHNS and SASEGT. The CDR3 sequence: CASRNRDSLYNEQFF. The CDR3 DNA is TGTGCCAGCAGGAACCGGGACTCCCTGTACAATGAGCAGTTCTTC.

This clonotype was counted between two and nine times. The V call is TRBV11-2, the J call TRBJ1-1, with no clear D. Per the germline V gene, CDR1 is SGHAT and CDR2 is FQNNGV. V was shortened by 5 bases and J by 2 bases, with 15 bases between the two germline ends. CDR3 length equals 15 residues. This chain's CDR3 is CASSLASGPNTEAFF. CDR3 DNA sequence: TGTGCCAGCAGCCTCGCCTCCGGACCAAACACTGAAGCTTTCTTT. The full variable domain, completed using reference TRBV11-2 and TRBJ1-1, is EAGVAQSPRYKIIEKRQSVAFWCNPISGHATLYWYQQILGQGPKLLIQFQNNGVVDDSQLPKDRFSAERLKGVDSTLKIQPAKLEDSAVYLCASSLASGPNTEAFFGQGTRLTVV.

This clonotype appeared a few times. This chain connects TRBV13 to TRBJ2-7; 10 bases match TRBD2. This CDR3 contains 15 residues. Germline assignment: CDR1 PRHDT and CDR2 FYEKMQ (reference sequence). V lost 2 bases, J lost 3 bases, and 4 bases stayed unmatched. Here the CDR3 reads CASSLSLAGDYEQYF. In DNA, the CDR3 is TGTGCCAGCAGCTTAAGCCTAGCGGGAGACTACGAGCAGTACTTC.

The chain employs TRBV5-1 and TRBJ1-1; the D gene is possibly TRBD1 (5 bases). The CDR3 loop spans 15 amino acids. CDR1 and CDR2 (germline): SGHRS, YFSETQ. V lost 4 bases to trimming and J lost 6 bases, with 19 bases between them. The CDR3 here is CASSGGTPVIPEAFF. CDR3 DNA sequence: TGCGCCAGCAGCGGTGGGACGCCAGTCATCCCTGAAGCTTTCTTT.

This chain uses TRBV7-8 with TRBJ2-6; 8 bases are shared with TRBD1. The CDR3 totals 17 residues. The V gene's germline CDR1 is SGHVS and CDR2 FQNEAQ. V shed 2 bases and J 1 base; nucleotides not matched to a gene: 4. CDR3 residues: CASSLRQGFSGANVLTF. The CDR3 DNA follows: TGTGCCAGCAGCTTAAGACAGGGGTTTTCTGGGGCCAACGTCCTGACTTTC.

This clonotype was recorded at least ten times. The CDR3 reads CASSLQGLDTQYF. DNA for the CDR3: TGTGCCAGCAGCCTACAGGGGTTAGATACGCAGTATTTT. The chain recombines TRBV5-4 with TRBJ2-3; the match to TRBD1 covers 7 bases. This CDR3 has 13 amino acids. Germline values: CDR1 SGHNT, CDR2 YYREEE (reference sequence). V dropped 4 bases and J dropped 5; count of bases not matched to a gene: 4.

This clonotype was picked up many times. V is TRBV28 and J is TRBJ1-5; 10 bases are shared with TRBD1. Germline V gene data show CDR1 as MDHEN and CDR2 as SYDVKM. Trimming took 3 bases from V and 7 from J; bases not matched to a gene: 15. The CDR3 is 18 residues long. CDR3: CASSFAGQGTGWGQPQHF. The CDR3 nucleotides are TGTGCCAGCAGTTTTGCGGGACAGGGGACGGGGTGGGGACAGCCCCAGCATTTT. Combining the CDR3 with reference TRBV28 and TRBJ1-5 gives the whole variable domain DVKVTQSSRYLVKRTGEKVFLECVQDMDHENMFWYRQDPGLGLRLIYFSYDVKMKEKGDIPEGYSVSREKKERFSLILESASTNQTSMYLCASSFAGQGTGWGQPQHFGDGTRLSIL.

This clonotype was detected many times. This chain joins TRBV11-2 and TRBJ2-7; 10 bases agree with TRBD1. J was trimmed by 2 bases and V by 2 bases; bases with no gene match: 9. The CDR3 runs to 17 residues. CDR1 is SGHAT and CDR2 is FQNNGV in the germline V gene. The CDR3 reads CASSLMGQGINPYEQYF. The CDR3 DNA follows: TGTGCCAGCAGCTTAATGGGACAGGGGATTAATCCCTACGAGCAGTACTTC.

This clonotype was seen repeatedly, ten times or more. The chain links TRBV6-1 to TRBJ2-3, with TRBD2 matching over 14 bases. V was pared by 5 bases and J by 4 bases, with 11 bases of the junction left unmatched. Per the germline V gene, CDR1 is MNHNS and CDR2 is SASEGT. The CDR3 has 18 residues. CDR3 sequence reads: CASSLGLAGGGVPDTQYF. In DNA form, the CDR3 reads TGTGCCAGCAGTCTCGGACTAGCGGGAGGAGGGGTCCCAGATACGCAGTATTTT.

The chain employs TRBV6-5 and TRBJ2-5; D remains unclear. The CDR3 extends over 12 amino acids. Germline V gives CDR1 MNHEY, CDR2 SVGAGI. V lost 4 bases to trimming and J lost 0 bases, with 3 bases between them. The CDR3 region is CASSWNQETQYF. The CDR3 DNA reads as TGTGCCAGCAGTTGGAACCAAGAGACCCAGTACTTC.